The rows below give T cell receptor beta chains drawn from one sample of a study of T cells in localized non-small cell lung cancer. The data were produced by immunoSEQ multiplex PCR, yet TCRdb's version contains in-frame clones alone and is incomplete. The sample lists roughly 16,000 clones; 75% to 90% were seen once. The source material was peripheral blood, sampled before any cancer treatment. The receptors derive from a woman aged 35 to 69 with stage I lung adenocarcinoma. The CDR3 runs from the conserved cysteine through the conserved F or W. D genes are given only for firm matches. Clone size is stated in some rows and not others, as once, few, many or a class when expanded.

cdr3_nt: TGCGCCAGTGACAAGGGGAGGTCCACAGATACGCAGTATTTT
cdr3_aa: CASDKGRSTDTQYF
v_call: TRBV5-1
clone_size: -
d_call: -
j_call: TRBJ2-3

cdr3_nt: TGTGCCAGCAGCCCAGGGATTAGGACTAACTATGGCTACACCTTC
cdr3_aa: CASSPGIRTNYGYTF
v_call: TRBV6-1
clone_size: -
d_call: -
j_call: TRBJ1-2

cdr3_nt: TGTGCCAGCAGTGAACGGACAGGAGTACCCACAGATACGCAGTATTTT
cdr3_aa: CASSERTGVPTDTQYF
v_call: TRBV25-1
clone_size: -
d_call: TRBD1
j_call: TRBJ2-3

cdr3_nt: TGTGCCAGCTCACTTCCAGGGGCACTGGACACTGAAGCTTTCTTT
cdr3_aa: CASSLPGALDTEAFF
v_call: TRBV18
clone_size: -
d_call: -
j_call: TRBJ1-1

cdr3_nt: TGTGCCAGCAGTGAACCCCCCTACGAGCAGTACTTC
cdr3_aa: CASSEPPYEQYF
v_call: TRBV6-1
clone_size: -
d_call: -
j_call: TRBJ2-7

cdr3_nt: TGTGCCAGCAGTCCGATCGACGGGCAGCCCCAGCATTTT
cdr3_aa: CASSPIDGQPQHF
v_call: TRBV9
clone_size: -
d_call: -
j_call: TRBJ1-5

cdr3_nt: TGTGCCAGCAGCCAAGATCCCGGCCAACCCCAGCATTTT
cdr3_aa: CASSQDPGQPQHF
v_call: TRBV4-2
clone_size: -
d_call: -
j_call: TRBJ1-5

cdr3_nt: TGTGCCAGCAGTTCCATCGGACAGGGGCGACGGTACAAGCAGTACTTC
cdr3_aa: CASSSIGQGRRYKQYF
v_call: TRBV6-5
clone_size: -
d_call: TRBD1
j_call: TRBJ2-7

cdr3_nt: TGTGCCAGCAGCCCTATGGATTCCGGGGCCAACGTCCTGACTTTC
cdr3_aa: CASSPMDSGANVLTF
v_call: TRBV6-4
clone_size: -
d_call: -
j_call: TRBJ2-6

cdr3_nt: TGTGCCTGGGACCGGGTCCCAAACACCGGGGAGCTGTTTTTT
cdr3_aa: CAWDRVPNTGELFF
v_call: TRBV30
clone_size: -
d_call: -
j_call: TRBJ2-2

cdr3_nt: TGTGCCTGGAGTGTAGGGACTAGCGGCCACAATGAGCAGTTCTTC
cdr3_aa: CAWSVGTSGHNEQFF
v_call: TRBV30
clone_size: -
d_call: TRBD2
j_call: TRBJ2-1

cdr3_nt: TGTGCTAGCAGTAAGACAGGGAACAGGGGGACCCAGTACTTC
cdr3_aa: CASSKTGNRGTQYF
v_call: TRBV7-7
clone_size: few
d_call: TRBD1
j_call: TRBJ2-5

cdr3_nt: TGTGCCAGTAGTCTCGCAGGGTCGAACTATGGCTACACCTTC
cdr3_aa: CASSLAGSNYGYTF
v_call: TRBV19
clone_size: -
d_call: -
j_call: TRBJ1-2

cdr3_nt: TGTGCCAGCACCGATTTTTTAGGAAGCGGGGGGAAAAGCAATGAGCAGTTCTTC
cdr3_aa: CASTDFLGSGGKSNEQFF
v_call: TRBV11-2
clone_size: -
d_call: TRBD2
j_call: TRBJ2-1

cdr3_nt: TGTGCCAGCAGCCACGACTTTTTCTCCTACAATGAGCAGTTCTTC
cdr3_aa: CASSHDFFSYNEQFF
v_call: TRBV7-9
clone_size: -
d_call: -
j_call: TRBJ2-1

cdr3_nt: TGTGCCAGTAGGAACCGGGACAGGCCTAATTCACCCCTCCACTTT
cdr3_aa: CASRNRDRPNSPLHF
v_call: TRBV19
clone_size: -
d_call: TRBD1
j_call: TRBJ1-6

cdr3_nt: TGTGCCAGTAGCACTTCAGAGAACACTGAAGCTTTCTTT
cdr3_aa: CASSTSENTEAFF
v_call: TRBV19
clone_size: -
d_call: -
j_call: TRBJ1-1

cdr3_nt: TGTGCCAGCAACTTAGTCACCGGGGAGCTGTTTTTT
cdr3_aa: CASNLVTGELFF
v_call: TRBV7-2
clone_size: -
d_call: -
j_call: TRBJ2-2

cdr3_nt: TGTGCCAGCAGTTACTTCGGGCCCCAAGAGACCCAGTACTTC
cdr3_aa: CASSYFGPQETQYF
v_call: TRBV6-5
clone_size: -
d_call: -
j_call: TRBJ2-5

cdr3_nt: TGTGCCAGCAGTTTATTTTCCGGGACAGGGTCACCCTACGAGCAGTACTTC
cdr3_aa: CASSLFSGTGSPYEQYF
v_call: TRBV28
clone_size: -
d_call: TRBD1
j_call: TRBJ2-7

cdr3_nt: TGTGCCAGCAGCTCGGGACTAGTTACGCAGTATTTT
cdr3_aa: CASSSGLVTQYF
v_call: TRBV7-8
clone_size: -
d_call: TRBD2
j_call: TRBJ2-3

cdr3_nt: TGTGCCAGCAGCTTTGATGGTCCAGCGTACGAGCAGTACTTC
cdr3_aa: CASSFDGPAYEQYF
v_call: TRBV7-9
clone_size: -
d_call: -
j_call: TRBJ2-7

cdr3_nt: TGTGCCAGCAGTTTATCCGGGATCGACGAGCAGTACTTC
cdr3_aa: CASSLSGIDEQYF
v_call: TRBV27
clone_size: -
d_call: -
j_call: TRBJ2-7

cdr3_nt: TGTGCCAGCAGCCCCGTTGAGGATCGATACGAGCAGTACTTC
cdr3_aa: CASSPVEDRYEQYF
v_call: TRBV6-5
clone_size: -
d_call: -
j_call: TRBJ2-7

cdr3_nt: TGTGCCAGTAGTGCCCGACAGGGGGCAAGTGACTTC
cdr3_aa: CASSARQGASDF
v_call: TRBV19
clone_size: -
d_call: TRBD1
j_call: TRBJ2-4

cdr3_nt: TGTGCCAGCAGCTTAAATTTCAATAATTCACCCCTCCACTTT
cdr3_aa: CASSLNFNNSPLHF
v_call: TRBV7-9
clone_size: -
d_call: -
j_call: TRBJ1-6

cdr3_nt: TGTGCCAGCAGACTAGAAGCGTCCACAGATACGCAGTATTTT
cdr3_aa: CASRLEASTDTQYF
v_call: TRBV12-1
clone_size: -
d_call: -
j_call: TRBJ2-3

cdr3_nt: TGTGCCAGCAGCCATCTTACCCCACTTCCCTCTGGGGCCAACGTCCTGACTTTC
cdr3_aa: CASSHLTPLPSGANVLTF
v_call: TRBV14
clone_size: few
d_call: -
j_call: TRBJ2-6

cdr3_nt: TGCGCCAGCAGCTCAACACAGGGGGCGGACGGAAACACCATATATTTT
cdr3_aa: CASSSTQGADGNTIYF
v_call: TRBV5-1
clone_size: -
d_call: TRBD1
j_call: TRBJ1-3

cdr3_nt: TGTGCCAGTAGTATAGGGGCACCCGGGCGTGCTGAAGCTTTCTTT
cdr3_aa: CASSIGAPGRAEAFF
v_call: TRBV19
clone_size: -
d_call: -
j_call: TRBJ1-1

cdr3_nt: TGTGCCAGTAGGGACTATCATGGGGGGTCAGATACGCAGTATTTT
cdr3_aa: CASRDYHGGSDTQYF
v_call: TRBV19
clone_size: -
d_call: -
j_call: TRBJ2-3

cdr3_nt: TGTGCCAGTGCGGACCCAGGGTACGTAGATACGCAGTATTTT
cdr3_aa: CASADPGYVDTQYF
v_call: TRBV28
clone_size: -
d_call: -
j_call: TRBJ2-3

cdr3_nt: TGCGCCAGCAGCGGACAGACAGGGGGTACAGAGACCCAGTACTTC
cdr3_aa: CASSGQTGGTETQYF
v_call: TRBV5-1
clone_size: -
d_call: TRBD1
j_call: TRBJ2-5

cdr3_nt: TGTGCCAGCAGCTCCAATTCGGCCCTCGGGCATTTT
cdr3_aa: CASSSNSALGHF
v_call: TRBV5-8
clone_size: -
d_call: -
j_call: TRBJ1-5

cdr3_nt: TGTGCCAGTAGTATCCCGGGCGGGACTAGCGGGGCGGGCTCCTACAATGAGCAGTTCTTC
cdr3_aa: CASSIPGGTSGAGSYNEQFF
v_call: TRBV19
clone_size: -
d_call: TRBD2
j_call: TRBJ2-1

cdr3_nt: TGTGCCAGCAGCCCGTCGGGGGCCACAGATACGCAGTATTTT
cdr3_aa: CASSPSGATDTQYF
v_call: TRBV7-9
clone_size: -
d_call: -
j_call: TRBJ2-3

cdr3_nt: TGTGCCAGCAGCTTGGAAGCAGCGTACCAAGAGACCCAGTACTTC
cdr3_aa: CASSLEAAYQETQYF
v_call: TRBV5-4
clone_size: -
d_call: -
j_call: TRBJ2-5

cdr3_nt: TGTGCCAGTAGTATTAGGGACAGGGTCTCGACCGGGGAGCTGTTTTTT
cdr3_aa: CASSIRDRVSTGELFF
v_call: TRBV19
clone_size: -
d_call: TRBD1
j_call: TRBJ2-2

cdr3_nt: TGTGCCAGCAGTTACAGGGGGGCGACCACTGAAGCTTTCTTT
cdr3_aa: CASSYRGATTEAFF
v_call: TRBV6-6
clone_size: -
d_call: -
j_call: TRBJ1-1

cdr3_nt: TGTGCCAGCAGCTCGGACAGGGCGAGCTCCTACGAGCAGTACTTC
cdr3_aa: CASSSDRASSYEQYF
v_call: TRBV7-2
clone_size: -
d_call: TRBD1
j_call: TRBJ2-7

cdr3_nt: TGTGCCAGCAGTGAGCACGGGACAGCTAATGAAAAACTGTTTTTT
cdr3_aa: CASSEHGTANEKLFF
v_call: TRBV25-1
clone_size: once
d_call: TRBD1
j_call: TRBJ1-4

cdr3_nt: TGTGCCAGTAGAGAGGGGCCAGATACGCAGTATTTT
cdr3_aa: CASREGPDTQYF
v_call: TRBV19
clone_size: -
d_call: -
j_call: TRBJ2-3

cdr3_nt: TGCGCCAGCAGCGGAACAGGGGTGGACTATGGCTACACCTTC
cdr3_aa: CASSGTGVDYGYTF
v_call: TRBV5-1
clone_size: -
d_call: TRBD1
j_call: TRBJ1-2

cdr3_nt: TGTGCCAGCTCACCGCCCAGTTCCTATGGCTACACCTTC
cdr3_aa: CASSPPSSYGYTF
v_call: TRBV18
clone_size: -
d_call: -
j_call: TRBJ1-2

cdr3_nt: TGTGCCAGTTCCATAGGGGCGTACTACGAGCAGTACTTC
cdr3_aa: CASSIGAYYEQYF
v_call: TRBV6-1
clone_size: -
d_call: -
j_call: TRBJ2-7

cdr3_nt: TGTGCCAGCAGCTTCGGCGGGGCCAGCAAAAACATTCAGTACTTC
cdr3_aa: CASSFGGASKNIQYF
v_call: TRBV5-5
clone_size: -
d_call: -
j_call: TRBJ2-4

cdr3_nt: TGCGCCAGCAGCTTGGGCGGCAGCCAGGGGCTCTATGGCTACACCTTC
cdr3_aa: CASSLGGSQGLYGYTF
v_call: TRBV5-1
clone_size: -
d_call: -
j_call: TRBJ1-2

cdr3_nt: TGTGCCAGCAGCAGGACAGGTATCAATCAGCCCCAGCATTTT
cdr3_aa: CASSRTGINQPQHF
v_call: TRBV5-6
clone_size: -
d_call: TRBD1
j_call: TRBJ1-5